This T cell receptor (beta chain) was captured by sequencing in a study of T cell changes during pregnancy in multiple sclerosis. The CDR3 has 16 residues. Germline values: CDR1 KGHSH, CDR2 LQKENI. The V segment lost 2 bases and the J segment 8 bases; nucleotides outside the gene matches: 7. Sequencing was performed with immunoSEQ multiplex PCR; in TCRdb, only in-frame clones are kept and a portion is missing. The repertoire holds around 56,000 clones, with roughly 90% as singletons. Material: peripheral blood, obtained in the third trimester of pregnancy. This receptor was taken from a female donor in good health, enrolled as a control in a pregnancy study. The V and J genes are TRBV18 and TRBJ2-1, with 12 bases fitting TRBD2. For the CDR3, the DNA is TGTGCCAGCTCACCAAGGGGACTAGCGGGTTCCCATGAGCAGTTCTTC. It is translated as CASSPRGLAGSHEQFF.